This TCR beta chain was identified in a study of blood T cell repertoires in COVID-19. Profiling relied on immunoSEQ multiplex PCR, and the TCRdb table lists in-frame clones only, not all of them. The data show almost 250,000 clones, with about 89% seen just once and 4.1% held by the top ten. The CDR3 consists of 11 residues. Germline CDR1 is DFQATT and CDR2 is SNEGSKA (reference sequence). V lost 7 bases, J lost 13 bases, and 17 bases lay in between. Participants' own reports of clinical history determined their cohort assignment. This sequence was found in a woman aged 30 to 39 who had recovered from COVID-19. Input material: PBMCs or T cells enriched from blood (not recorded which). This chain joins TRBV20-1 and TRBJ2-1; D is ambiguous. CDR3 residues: CSVPLSINQFF. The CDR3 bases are TGCAGTGTTCCTTTGTCTATTAACCAGTTCTTC.